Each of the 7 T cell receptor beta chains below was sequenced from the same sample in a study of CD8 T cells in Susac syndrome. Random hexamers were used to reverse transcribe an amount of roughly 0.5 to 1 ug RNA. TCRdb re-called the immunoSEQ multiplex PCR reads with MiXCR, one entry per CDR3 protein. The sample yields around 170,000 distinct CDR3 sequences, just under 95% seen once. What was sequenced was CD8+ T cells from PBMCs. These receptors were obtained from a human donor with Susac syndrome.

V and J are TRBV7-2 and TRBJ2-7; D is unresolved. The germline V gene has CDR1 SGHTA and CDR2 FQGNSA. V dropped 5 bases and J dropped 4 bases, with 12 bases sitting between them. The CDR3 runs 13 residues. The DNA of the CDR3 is TGTGCCAGCAGCCCTGCTCAGGTGTACGAGCAGTACTTC. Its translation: CASSPAQVYEQYF.

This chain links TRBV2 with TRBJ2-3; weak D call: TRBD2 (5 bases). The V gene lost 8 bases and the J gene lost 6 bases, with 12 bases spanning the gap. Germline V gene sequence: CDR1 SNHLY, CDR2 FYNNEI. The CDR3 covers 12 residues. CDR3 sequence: CASLVRVDTQYF. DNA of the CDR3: TGTGCCAGCCTGGTGAGGGTGGATACGCAGTATTTT.

In nucleotides, the CDR3 is TGTGCCAGCAGCCCGGGAATGGGGGACACTGAAGCTTTCTTT. It specifies CASSPGMGDTEAFF. V usage is TRBV7-8 and J usage is TRBJ1-1, with a tentative D call TRBD1 (5 bases). Trimming removed 5 bases at V and 3 bases at J, with 13 bases between. Germline CDR1 SGHVS, CDR2 FQNEAQ. The CDR3 loop spans 14 amino acids.

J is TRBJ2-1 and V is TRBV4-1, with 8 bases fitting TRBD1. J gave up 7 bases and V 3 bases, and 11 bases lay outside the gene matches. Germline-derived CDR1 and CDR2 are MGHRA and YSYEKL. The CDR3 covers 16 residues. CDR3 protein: CASSHPGGTGHNEQFF. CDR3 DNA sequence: TGCGCCAGCAGCCACCCCGGCGGGACAGGACATAATGAGCAGTTCTTC.

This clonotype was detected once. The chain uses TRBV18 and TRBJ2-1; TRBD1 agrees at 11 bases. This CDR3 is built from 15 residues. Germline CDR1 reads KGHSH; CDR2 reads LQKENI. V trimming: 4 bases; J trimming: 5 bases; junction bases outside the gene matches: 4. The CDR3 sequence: CASSLTGQGDNEQFF. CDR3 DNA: TGTGCCAGCTCACTGACGGGACAGGGGGACAATGAGCAGTTCTTC.

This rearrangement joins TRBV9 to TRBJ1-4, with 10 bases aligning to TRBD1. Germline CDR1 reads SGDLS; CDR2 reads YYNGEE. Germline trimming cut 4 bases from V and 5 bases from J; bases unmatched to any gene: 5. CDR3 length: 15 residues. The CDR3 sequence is CASSLSDRGNEKLFF. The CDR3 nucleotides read TGTGCCAGCAGCCTCTCGGACAGGGGGAATGAAAAACTGTTTTTT.

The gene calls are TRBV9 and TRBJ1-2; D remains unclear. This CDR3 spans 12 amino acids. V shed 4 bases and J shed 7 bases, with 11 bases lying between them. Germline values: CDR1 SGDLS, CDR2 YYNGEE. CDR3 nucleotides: TGTGCCAGCAGCTCTTCAAAAGGTGGCTACACCTTC. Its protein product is CASSSSKGGYTF. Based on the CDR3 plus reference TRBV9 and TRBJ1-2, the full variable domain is DSGVTQTPKHLITATGQRVTLRCSPRSGDLSVYWYQQSLDQGLQFLIQYYNGEERAKGNILERFSAQQFPDLHSELNLSSLELGDSALYFCASSSSKGGYTFGSGTRLTVV.